This note documents a single T cell receptor beta chain sequence. Its antigen is undetermined. Amplification of TCR beta CDR3 regions was performed using RNA transcripts as template. Carried out on the TCR CDR3, a first-round RT-PCR used the HTBI primer set. One entry per CDR3 protein results from TCRdb running MiXCR on the multiplex PCR reads. The sample records 500,000 to 800,000 distinct CDR3 sequences, roughly 14% being singletons. The sample belongs to a study of T cells in Graves' hyperthyroidism and ophthalmopathy. Study details: Blood from the periphery was taken at initial diagnosis, before any treatment.

This CDR3 has 12 residues. The germline V gene encodes CDR1 MDHEN and CDR2 SYDVKM. Trimming stripped 7 bases from V and 7 bases from J, with 11 bases between. Findings and caveats of the study: Blood samples included most of the expanded thyroid clonotypes exceeding 0.001.

V gene TRBV28 combines with J gene TRBJ1-5, with D unresolved. This receptor was obtained from a woman in her forties or fifties with Graves' ophthalmopathy. The sample comprised blood. CDR3 region: CASTQPGQPQHF. For the CDR3, the DNA is TGTGCCAGCACTCAACCCGGGCAGCCCCAGCATTTT. Complete variable domain (other parts from reference TRBV28 and TRBJ1-5): DVKVTQSSRYLVKRTGEKVFLECVQDMDHENMFWYRQDPGLGLRLIYFSYDVKMKEKGDIPEGYSVSREKKERFSLILESASTNQTSMYLCASTQPGQPQHFGDGTRLSIL.